This record looks at one T cell receptor (beta chain) sequence and its context. The antigen is not known. In germline, CDR1 is SGHRS, CDR2 YFSETQ. Trimming shortened V by 1 base and J by 6 bases, and 15 bases separated the two germline ends. The CDR3 is made up of 15 amino acids. The data belong to a study of T cells after yellow fever vaccination. Background on the study: SMART-Seq v4 Ultra Low Input handled preparation of low-cell-number fractions.

Findings and caveats of the study: Only a small proportion of the clonotypes turned up in both the CD4 and the CD8 compartments, likely arising from convergent recombination. Post-booster repertoires contained most primary-vaccination clones again (around 96% CD4, 88% CD8).

TCRdb independently ran MiXCR on the 5' RACE reads; one entry per CDR3 protein. The sample lists approximately 140,000 distinct CDR3 sequences, over 7% occurring once. The rearrangement joins TRBV5-1 to TRBJ2-3; D remains ambiguous. The starting material was CD4+ T cells sorted from PBMCs, obtained 5 days after the yellow fever booster vaccination. This sequence originates from a man younger than 40 who received the YFV17D yellow fever vaccine. In DNA, the CDR3 is TGCGCCAGCAGCTTGACGGGCCTTCAAGGGGATACGCAGTATTTT. The encoded protein is CASSLTGLQGDTQYF. The variable domain in full, completed from reference TRBV5-1 and TRBJ2-3, reads KAGVTQTPRYLIKTRGQQVTLSCSPISGHRSVSWYQQTPGQGLQFLFEYFSETQRNKGNFPGRFSGRQFSNSRSEMNVSTLELGDSALYLCASSLTGLQGDTQYFGPGTRLTVL.